This T cell receptor beta chain was recorded in a study of blood T cell repertoires in COVID-19. Looking at the study overall: Some COVID-19 samples were acute and others convalescent; all came from the United States, Italy and Spain. From T cells, B-cell-depleted T cells, or PBMCs came the material, which was cDNA or gDNA.

The V end was cut by 2 bases, the J end by 4 bases, with 11 bases between. The CDR3 has 14 amino acids. Germline V gene lookup returns CDR1 LGHDT and CDR2 YNNKEL (reference sequence). In the authors' methods: It was from reference gene primer amplification that nucleated cell counts were estimated. Libraries were prepared by immunoSEQ multiplex PCR; TCRdb keeps only in-frame clonotypes and omits some of them. The D gene and trimming were derived from the DNA, and the V and J assignments and clone size from that table. The table has about 200,000 clones, about nine tenths seen once. The chain carries TRBV3-1 (or the pseudogene TRBV3-2) and TRBJ1-1; a possible D gene is TRBD1 (5 bases). This TCR was sampled from a woman in her seventies with acute or convalescent COVID-19. Sequencing was done on a sample of peripheral blood. The CDR3 DNA sequence: TGTGCCAGCAGCCAACGCGGGGGAAGCACTGAAGCTTTCTTT. Its protein product is CASSQRGGSTEAFF.